These 32 T cell receptor beta chains originate from one sample sequenced in a study of glioma-infiltrating T cells after dendritic cell vaccination. The table came from immunoSEQ multiplex PCR; TCRdb's copy has only in-frame clones and leaves some out. The table shows approximately 85,000 clones, with 85% occurring only once. Time point of the sample: after dendritic cell vaccination, including at tumor progression/relapse. Material: blood, obtained after dendritic cell vaccination. The receptor source for this set is a human donor with glioblastoma.

CDR3 sequence (DNA): TGTGCCTGGAGTGAACGGGTGGAGGGCGGTTTGTATTTT. This encodes CAWSERVEGGLYF. The rearrangement uses TRBV30 and TRBJ2-3; maybe TRBD2 (6 bases). The CDR3 extends over 13 amino acids. V lost 1 base and J 14 bases, leaving 19 bases between the germline ends. From germline, CDR1 is GTSNPN and CDR2 SVGIG (reference sequence).

The genes are TRBV27 and TRBJ2-7; 7 bases map to TRBD2. This CDR3 comprises 15 residues. V lost 2 bases and J lost 3; bases outside the gene matches: 7. Germline CDR1 and CDR2: MNHEY and SMNVEV (reference sequence). The CDR3 protein is CASSLRRESYYEQYF. The CDR3 DNA is TGTGCCAGCAGTTTACGGCGGGAGTCGTACTACGAGCAGTACTTC.

The rearrangement joins TRBV7-2 to TRBJ2-1; a weak D match, TRBD1 (5 bases). Trimming left V 3 bases short and J 6 bases short, with 21 bases between. CDR1 is SGHTA and CDR2 is FQGNSA in the germline V gene. This CDR3 region has 17 residues. The CDR3 is CASSLTRPGSLVNEQFF. The CDR3 DNA reads TGTGCCAGCAGCTTGACCCGACCAGGGTCCCTCGTCAATGAGCAGTTCTTC.

The chain uses TRBV27 and TRBJ2-2; unclear D gene. The V gene's germline CDR1 is MNHEY and CDR2 SMNVEV (reference sequence). This CDR3 is built from 16 residues. V gave up 10 bases and J gave up 3 bases, with 21 bases separating them. The CDR3 DNA sequence: TGTGCCACCCGAGGCCCCGGCCCCTTCTACACCGGGGAGCTGTTTTTT. It is translated as CATRGPGPFYTGELFF.

This sequence joins TRBV19 and TRBJ2-7; 12 positions match TRBD1. V was pared by 5 bases and J by 7 bases, with 6 bases of the junction left unmatched. The CDR3 runs to 14 residues. Germline V gene lookup returns CDR1 LNHDA and CDR2 SQIVND (reference sequence). CDR3 residues: CASSPGQGASEQYF. The CDR3 DNA is TGTGCCAGTAGTCCGGGACAGGGGGCAAGTGAGCAGTACTTC. Full variable domain (outside the CDR3, taken from reference TRBV19 and TRBJ2-7): DGGITQSPKYLFRKEGQNVTLSCEQNLNHDAMYWYRQDPGQGLRLIYYSQIVNDFQKGDIAEGYSVSREKKESFPLTVTSAQKNPTAFYLCASSPGQGASEQYFGPGTRLTVT.

The rearrangement uses TRBV28 and TRBJ1-6, with unresolved D. Germline values: CDR1 MDHEN, CDR2 SYDVKM. The CDR3 totals 13 residues. V was shortened by 4 bases and J by 7 bases, with 8 bases between the two germline ends. The CDR3 sequence: CASSWQENSPLHF. The CDR3 DNA follows: TGTGCCAGCAGTTGGCAGGAAAATTCACCCCTCCACTTT.

V gene TRBV14 combines with J gene TRBJ2-7, with 9 positions matching TRBD1. J was trimmed by 0 bases and V by 2 bases; bases with no gene match: 2. Germline lookup yields CDR1 SGHDN and CDR2 FVKESK. CDR3 length: 15 residues. The CDR3 DNA follows: TGTGCCAGCAGCCAAAGACAGGGGGTCTCCTACGAGCAGTACTTC. This gives the protein CASSQRQGVSYEQYF.

The chain is built from TRBV11-2 and TRBJ2-1; weak D call: TRBD2 (6 bases). The germline CDR1 and CDR2 sequences are SGHAT and FQNNGV. The CDR3 spans 13 residues. Trimming cost V 5 bases and J 5 bases, with 10 bases left between them. The CDR3 is CASSPRTNNEQFF. CDR3 nucleotides: TGTGCCAGCAGCCCCCGGACTAACAATGAGCAGTTCTTC.

The V gene is TRBV15, the J gene TRBJ2-3; TRBD1 matches at 7 bases. Germline V gives CDR1 LNHNV, CDR2 YYDKDF (reference sequence). The CDR3 is 16 residues long. With 0 bases clipped from V and 2 bases from J, the junction kept 5 bases outside the gene matches. This CDR3 reads CATSRDGTAPTDTQYF. The DNA of the CDR3 is TGTGCCACCAGCAGAGATGGGACAGCCCCCACAGATACGCAGTATTTT.

V is TRBV5-1 and J is TRBJ1-1; possible D gene TRBD1, 5 bases. CDR3 length: 15 amino acids. The germline gives CDR1 SGHRS, CDR2 YFSETQ. V dropped 2 bases and J dropped 10 bases, with 21 bases sitting between them. The CDR3 here is CASSLTETSGSAAFF. The CDR3 coding sequence is TGCGCCAGCAGCTTAACCGAGACCTCAGGGTCGGCAGCTTTCTTT.

This sequence joins TRBV19 and TRBJ2-5, with a tentative D call TRBD2 (6 bases). Germline V gives CDR1 LNHDA, CDR2 SQIVND (reference sequence). The V end lost 5 bases, the J end lost 7 bases, and 11 bases lay between the germline ends. The length of the CDR3 is 12 residues. CDR3 in DNA: TGTGCCAGTAGTGTCGGGGGAGGGACCCAGTACTTC. Translated: CASSVGGGTQYF.

This clone appeared a few times. This sequence joins TRBV19 and TRBJ1-5; possibly TRBD1 for D (6 bases). The germline V and J ends were trimmed by 7 bases and 6 bases, with 25 bases remaining between them. Germline lookup yields CDR1 LNHDA and CDR2 SQIVND (reference sequence). The CDR3 sequence is 17 residues long. In DNA form, the CDR3 reads TGTGCCAGTAATCAGGGGATTTTAGGGAAGCACATTCAGCCCCAGCATTTT. The encoded protein is CASNQGILGKHIQPQHF.

J is TRBJ2-2 and V is TRBV27, with a weak D call TRBD2 (6 bases). The CDR3 covers 16 residues. V lost 6 bases and J 7 bases, leaving 21 bases between the germline ends. Germline V gene sequence: CDR1 MNHEY, CDR2 SMNVEV (reference sequence). CDR3 nucleotides: TGTGCCAGCAGCCAAGGGCGGGGCCCCAATTTCGGGGAGCTGTTTTTT. It yields the protein CASSQGRGPNFGELFF.

The rearrangement links TRBV5-1 to TRBJ1-5, with D tentatively TRBD1 (5 bases). This CDR3 spans 15 amino acids. Trimming left V 2 bases short and J 4 bases short, with 13 bases between. CDR1 is SGHRS and CDR2 is YFSETQ in the germline V gene. CDR3 in amino acids: CASSFSPGTNQPQHF. Written as DNA, the CDR3 is TGCGCCAGCAGCTTCAGTCCTGGGACTAATCAGCCCCAGCATTTT.

The J gene is TRBJ1-1, the V gene TRBV6-6; 8 bases map to TRBD1. The CDR3 runs to 12 residues. Looked up from germline, CDR1 is MNHNY and CDR2 is SVGAGI (reference sequence). The V gene end was trimmed by 5 bases and the J gene end by 10 bases; junction bases not matched to a gene: 6. In DNA form, the CDR3 reads TGTGCCAGCAGTCCCTTACAGGGGGGAGCTTTCTTT. It is translated as CASSPLQGGAFF.

The chain is built from TRBV10-3 and TRBJ2-5; 8 bases map to TRBD1. The germline V gene encodes CDR1 ENHRY and CDR2 SYGVKD. The length of the CDR3 is 11 residues. J was trimmed by 4 bases and V by 10 bases; bases with no gene match: 2. The CDR3 bases are TGTGCCACCGGACAGGGAGAGACCCAGTACTTC. Protein product: CATGQGETQYF.

The CDR3 here is CASSLEGGTGVDGYTF. The CDR3 nucleotides read TGCGCCAGCAGCTTGGAGGGAGGGACAGGGGTTGATGGCTACACCTTC. The rearrangement uses TRBV5-1 and TRBJ1-2; 10 bases line up with TRBD1. CDR1 and CDR2 (germline): SGHRS, YFSETQ. The V segment lost 0 bases and the J segment 6 bases; nucleotides outside the gene matches: 8. The CDR3 is 16 residues long.

The chain has TRBV7-6 and TRBJ2-1; 7 nucleotides match TRBD2. Trimming removed 1 base from V and 4 bases from J; junction bases left unmatched: 1. The V gene's germline CDR1 is SGHVS and CDR2 FNYEAQ. CDR3 length: 14 residues. CDR3 residues: CASSLDGGYNEQFF. CDR3 sequence (DNA): TGTGCCAGCAGCTTAGACGGGGGGTACAATGAGCAGTTCTTC.

This chain connects TRBV6-6 to TRBJ2-5; perhaps TRBD1 as D (5 bases). Germline CDR1 reads MNHNY; CDR2 reads SVGAGI (reference sequence). The CDR3 has 16 amino acids. V lost 5 bases to trimming and J lost 5 bases, with 21 bases between them. CDR3 sequence reads: CASSTRAASRAETQYF. The CDR3 DNA reads as TGTGCCAGCAGTACCCGGGCAGCCTCCAGGGCGGAGACCCAGTACTTC.

This clone was seen a handful of times. The rearrangement uses TRBV2 and TRBJ2-7; possible D gene TRBD2, 5 bases. Germline CDR1 is SNHLY and CDR2 is FYNNEI. Trimming removed 8 bases at V and 3 bases at J, with 11 bases between. CDR3 size: 12 residues. The CDR3 region has the DNA TGTGCCAGCCACGGGGAGATCTACGAGCAGTACTTC. It is translated as CASHGEIYEQYF.

The chain carries TRBV5-4 and TRBJ2-1; 8 bases fit TRBD2. The CDR3 runs 16 residues. Trimming cost V 4 bases and J 7 bases; bases outside gene matches: 13. Per germline, CDR1 SGHNT and CDR2 YYREEE (reference sequence). For the CDR3, the DNA is TGTGCCAGCAGCGGGGAGGCAGCGGGAGTAGGGAATGAGCAGTTCTTC. This gives the protein CASSGEAAGVGNEQFF.

The chain links TRBV7-2 to TRBJ2-7; 11 bases are a match to TRBD2. Germline V gene lookup returns CDR1 SGHTA and CDR2 FQGNSA. The CDR3 runs to 14 residues. Unmatched junction bases numbered 4, after V lost 5 bases and J lost 4 bases. The CDR3 region has the DNA TGTGCCAGCAGCCCGACTAGCGGGATTTACGAGCAGTACTTC. Amino acids: CASSPTSGIYEQYF.

V is TRBV7-2 and J is TRBJ2-7; 8 nucleotides agree with TRBD1. Germline CDR1 reads SGHTA; CDR2 reads FQGNSA. This CDR3 is built from 14 residues. V lost 5 bases to trimming and J lost 2 bases; unmatched junction nucleotides: 5. The CDR3 here is CASSRQGTTYEQYF. For the CDR3, the DNA is TGTGCCAGCAGCCGACAGGGGACGACCTACGAGCAGTACTTC.

The J gene is TRBJ2-7, the V gene TRBV15, with TRBD1 identical over 12 bases. Germline V gene data show CDR1 as LNHNV and CDR2 as YYDKDF (reference sequence). This CDR3 spans 15 amino acids. Germline trimming cut 3 bases from V and 4 bases from J; bases unmatched to any gene: 4. CDR3 region: CATSRRGQGAYEQYF. CDR3 bases: TGTGCCACCAGCAGGAGGGGACAGGGGGCTTACGAGCAGTACTTC.

This clone was recorded only once. J is TRBJ1-1 and V is TRBV7-9, with TRBD1 matching over 8 bases. The CDR3 loop spans 14 amino acids. Germline loops: CDR1 SEHNR, CDR2 FQNEAQ (reference sequence). The V segment lost 1 base and the J segment 6 bases; nucleotides outside the gene matches: 4. The CDR3 nucleotides are TGTGCCAGCAGCTTAGTGCAGGGGGCGCCTGAAGCTTTCTTT. This encodes CASSLVQGAPEAFF. The variable domain in full, with the rest retrieved from reference TRBV7-9 and TRBJ1-1, is DTGVSQNPRHKITKRGQNVTFRCDPISEHNRLYWYRQTLGQGPEFLTYFQNEAQLEKSRLLSDRFSAERPKGSFSTLEIQRTEQGDSAMYLCASSLVQGAPEAFFGQGTRLTVV.

The chain has TRBV27 and TRBJ2-2; 11 nucleotides match TRBD1. Looked up from germline, CDR1 is MNHEY and CDR2 is SMNVEV (reference sequence). This CDR3 has 16 amino acids. The junction had 8 bases not matched to a gene; V was cut back by 6 bases and J by 5 bases. CDR3 bases: TGTGCCAGCAGACCAAGGGACAGGGGGTTAACCGGGGAGCTGTTTTTT. Protein: CASRPRDRGLTGELFF.

The chain couples TRBV2 to TRBJ2-5, with a possible D match to TRBD2 (6 bases). The CDR3 totals 16 residues. Germline CDR1 is SNHLY and CDR2 is FYNNEI. V lost 6 bases and J lost 0, with 17 bases in between. The chain's CDR3 is CASRDLFGDYQETQYF. CDR3 nucleotide sequence: TGTGCCAGCAGAGACCTATTTGGGGACTACCAAGAGACCCAGTACTTC.

The chain employs TRBV5-6 and TRBJ2-3, with 8 bases lining up with TRBD2. This CDR3 spans 15 amino acids. V lost 4 bases to trimming and J lost 3 bases; unmatched junction nucleotides: 7. Germline-derived CDR1 and CDR2 are SGHDT and YYEEEE. The CDR3 loop reads CASSLRGGLTDTQYF. The CDR3 region has the DNA TGTGCCAGCAGCCTTCGGGGGGGCCTTACAGATACGCAGTATTTT.

This clone showed up just once. In DNA, the CDR3 is TGCAGCGTTGGGGACAGGGACCAGCCCCAGCATTTT. Translated, it gives CSVGDRDQPQHF. The rearrangement joins TRBV29-1 to TRBJ1-5, with 9 bases identical to TRBD1. The CDR3 covers 12 residues. Germline V CDR1 and CDR2: SQVTM, ANQGSEA. Losses at the gene ends were 4 bases for V and 7 bases for J; bases not matched to a gene: 2.

This sequence joins TRBV4-2 and TRBJ2-7; TRBD1 might be the D (7 bases). V was shortened by 3 bases and J by 1 base, with 19 bases between the two germline ends. The CDR3 is 17 residues long. Germline V CDR1 and CDR2: LGHNA, YNFKEQ. CDR3 loop: CASSHKGARDYSYEQYF. The CDR3 DNA reads as TGTGCCAGCAGCCACAAGGGGGCGCGGGATTATTCCTACGAGCAGTACTTC.

This rearrangement joins TRBV7-8 to TRBJ2-3; TRBD2 might be the D (5 bases). This CDR3 contains 16 residues. Germline V CDR1 and CDR2: SGHVS, FQNEAQ. Trimming left V 5 bases short and J 3 bases short, with 18 bases between. This chain's CDR3 is CASSHIAGVITDTQYF. The CDR3, as DNA: TGTGCCAGCAGCCATATCGCCGGGGTAATAACAGATACGCAGTATTTT. Full variable domain (remainder filled in from reference TRBV7-8 and TRBJ2-3): GAGVSQSPRYKVAKRGQDVALRCDPISGHVSLFWYQQALGQGPEFLTYFQNEAQLDKSGLPSDRFFAERPEGSVSTLKIQRTQQEDSAVYLCASSHIAGVITDTQYFGPGTRLTVL.

This chain connects TRBV27 to TRBJ1-1; weak D call: TRBD1 (5 bases). This CDR3 has 14 amino acids. Germline-derived CDR1 and CDR2 are MNHEY and SMNVEV (reference sequence). Trimming removed 0 bases at V and 4 bases at J, with 9 bases between. CDR3 nucleotide sequence: TGTGCCAGCAGTTTATCTAGGGGAGGCACTGAAGCTTTCTTT. Its translation: CASSLSRGGTEAFF.